This TCR beta chain was sequenced during a study of cytomegalovirus exposure and HLA in healthy donors. Study conclusions and caveats: For most TCR sequences rarity was the rule, although some public TCRs occurred in many donors.

Primers: 60 Vbeta forward and 13 Jbeta reverse. Profiled with immunoSEQ multiplex PCR; TCRdb holds only in-frame clones, not every one. The table shows roughly 190,000 clones, with around 87% occurring only once. The CDR3 contains 14 residues. A remark on this clone: Its target is unknown.

Specimen: PBMCs. This chain links TRBV21-1 with TRBJ2-3; the table's D call, TRBD2, has no DNA check behind it. TRBV21-1 is recorded as a pseudogene. This clonotype was sampled from a man under 40 in good health and CMV-seronegative. The DNA of the CDR3 is TGTGCCAGCTTTCGGGGACTAGACACAGATACGCAGTATTTT. It encodes CASFRGLDTDTQYF.